One sample yielded the 25 T cell receptor beta chains listed below, sequenced in a study of blood T cell repertoires in COVID-19. Profiled with immunoSEQ multiplex PCR; TCRdb holds only in-frame clones, not every one. Of under 300,000 clones in the sample, around 84% were seen once. The sample comprised peripheral blood. The receptors originated from a woman between 18 and 29 years old with acute or convalescent COVID-19.

CDR3 DNA: TGTGCCAGTAGTATCGGGTCTACCTACGAGCAGTACTTC. It specifies CASSIGSTYEQYF. The V and J genes are TRBV19 and TRBJ2-7; D is unclear. With 3 bases removed from V and 2 bases from J, the gap between germline ends came to 8 bases. The CDR3 is 13 amino acids. CDR1 LNHDA and CDR2 SQIVND come from the germline V gene (reference sequence).

The gene calls are TRBV30 and TRBJ2-6; 8 positions match TRBD1. V dropped 4 bases and J dropped 0; count of bases not matched to a gene: 5. Germline V gene data show CDR1 as GTSNPN and CDR2 as SVGIG (reference sequence). The CDR3 extends over 16 amino acids. In DNA, the CDR3 is TGTGCCTGGACCCGGGACAGGAGCTCTGGGGCCAACGTCCTGACTTTC. Translated: CAWTRDRSSGANVLTF.

V and J are TRBV19 and TRBJ1-2, with 10 bases matching TRBD1. The CDR3 totals 15 residues. Germline V gene data show CDR1 as LNHDA and CDR2 as SQIVND (reference sequence). V lost 2 bases and J lost 4; bases outside the gene matches: 4. In nucleotides, the CDR3 is TGTGCCAGTAGTATACCGGGACAGGGGCTCTATGGCTACACCTTC. It yields the protein CASSIPGQGLYGYTF.

The V call is TRBV6-5, the J call TRBJ1-1, with D possibly matching TRBD1 (5 bases). The CDR3 totals 15 residues. CDR1 and CDR2 from the germline V gene are MNHEY and SVGAGI. Trimming left V 0 bases short and J 0 bases short, with 8 bases between. CDR3 coding DNA: TGTGCCAGCAGTTACTCCGGGGGTCTGAACACTGAAGCTTTCTTT. It specifies CASSYSGGLNTEAFF.

This clone was counted once. This sample includes further DNA sequences coding for the same CDR3. The genes are TRBV7-3 and TRBJ2-7; 8 bases agree with TRBD2. The CDR3 runs to 14 residues. V lost 2 bases, J lost 3 bases, and 3 bases stayed unmatched. The V gene's germline CDR1 is SGHTA and CDR2 FQGTGA. The DNA of the CDR3 is TGTGCCAGCAGCTTAGCGGGGGGTGGCTACGAGCAGTACTTC. Encoded protein: CASSLAGGGYEQYF.

The chain combines TRBV6-4 with TRBJ2-1, with TRBD2 matching 10 bases. This CDR3 has 15 residues. J lost 6 bases, V lost 4 bases, and 6 bases had no gene match. CDR1 is MRHNA and CDR2 is SNTAGT in the germline V gene. In DNA, the CDR3 is TGTGCCAGCAGTGCGAAGCGGGAGGGGTTCAATGAGCAGTTCTTC. It yields the protein CASSAKREGFNEQFF.

Of note for this clone: The same CDR3 also results from other DNA sequences found in this sample. The J gene is TRBJ1-1, the V gene TRBV7-9; D unclear. Germline V CDR1 and CDR2: SEHNR, FQNEAQ (reference sequence). V dropped 3 bases and J dropped 5 bases, with 7 bases sitting between them. The CDR3 runs to 12 residues. CDR3 in amino acids: CASSLSGTEAFF. Written as DNA, the CDR3 is TGTGCCAGCAGCTTGAGCGGGACTGAAGCTTTCTTT. Filled out from reference TRBV7-9 and TRBJ1-1, the complete variable domain reads DTGVSQNPRHKITKRGQNVTFRCDPISEHNRLYWYRQTLGQGPEFLTYFQNEAQLEKSRLLSDRFSAERPKGSFSTLEIQRTEQGDSAMYLCASSLSGTEAFFGQGTRLTVV.

The chain carries TRBV30 and TRBJ1-1; D unclear. The CDR3 runs 14 residues. Trimming cost V 1 base and J 11 bases, with 20 bases left between them. CDR1 GTSNPN and CDR2 SVGIG come from the germline V gene (reference sequence). In DNA form, the CDR3 reads TGTGCCTGGAGTGCTCCCTCAGACAAGGATGTGGCTTTCTTT. Translation gives CAWSAPSDKDVAFF.

The CDR3 nucleotides read TGTGCCAGCAGCGTGACACGATACACTGAAGCTTTCTTT. It yields the protein CASSVTRYTEAFF. This chain joins TRBV9 and TRBJ1-1; D remains ambiguous. The V end was cut by 2 bases, the J end by 3 bases, with 8 bases between. CDR3 size: 13 residues. Germline V gene data show CDR1 as SGDLS and CDR2 as YYNGEE.

The CDR3 coding sequence is TGTGCCAGCAGTTTTTGGGGGACTAGCGGGAGTTACGAGCAGTACTTC. This translates into CASSFWGTSGSYEQYF. The chain combines TRBV28 with TRBJ2-7; TRBD2 matches at 14 bases. The V gene's germline CDR1 is MDHEN and CDR2 SYDVKM. This CDR3 is 16 amino acids long. V was clipped by 3 bases and J by 4 bases; unmatched bases: 5.

This chain connects TRBV29-1 to TRBJ2-1; TRBD2 is a possible D gene (5 bases). Germline V CDR1 and CDR2: SQVTM, ANQGSEA. CDR3 length: 12 amino acids. The V end lost 4 bases, the J end lost 6 bases, and 10 bases lay between the germline ends. CDR3 DNA: TGCAGCGTTGTCCCGGGATCCAATGAGCAGTTCTTC. It specifies CSVVPGSNEQFF.

The CDR3 spells CASSDEFGTEAFF. The CDR3, as DNA: TGTGCCAGCAGCGACGAGTTCGGGACTGAAGCTTTCTTT. The rearrangement links TRBV6-4 to TRBJ1-1, with D uncertain. CDR1 MRHNA and CDR2 SNTAGT come from the germline V gene. This CDR3 comprises 13 residues. V lost 6 bases and J lost 5, with 13 bases in between.

This clone has only one observation. This chain uses TRBV19 with TRBJ2-2, with TRBD2 identical over 7 bases. The CDR3 runs 16 residues. J gave up 5 bases and V 3 bases, and 9 bases lay outside the gene matches. The germline V gene has CDR1 LNHDA and CDR2 SQIVND (reference sequence). The CDR3 here is CASSILGGGQTGELFF. In DNA form, the CDR3 reads TGTGCCAGTAGTATTCTTGGGGGAGGGCAAACCGGGGAGCTGTTTTTT. The full variable domain, completed using reference TRBV19 and TRBJ2-2, is DGGITQSPKYLFRKEGQNVTLSCEQNLNHDAMYWYRQDPGQGLRLIYYSQIVNDFQKGDIAEGYSVSREKKESFPLTVTSAQKNPTAFYLCASSILGGGQTGELFFGEGSRLTVL.

The genes are TRBV6-5 and TRBJ2-1; D not resolved. Germline loops: CDR1 MNHEY, CDR2 SVGAGI. The CDR3 covers 16 residues. V was pared by 2 bases and J by 0 bases, with 11 bases between. The CDR3 reads CASSYRIRLSYNEQFF. CDR3 bases: TGTGCCAGCAGTTACCGGATCCGACTCTCCTACAATGAGCAGTTCTTC.

Concerning this clone: A read error may account for a junction end that differs from germline. As DNA, the CDR3 is TGTGCCAGCTCACCAACAATCAGGGATCAGGGGGTCTTC. As protein: CASSPTIRDQGVF. The chain recombines TRBV18 with TRBJ2-7, with TRBD1 matching over 7 bases. The length of the CDR3 is 13 residues. Germline values: CDR1 KGHSH, CDR2 LQKENI.

The CDR3 sequence: CASSPGVAGGPTYF. As DNA, the CDR3 is TGTGCCAGCAGCCCCGGGGTAGCGGGAGGCCCCACGTACTTC. This chain uses TRBV6-2 or TRBV6-3 with TRBJ2-7, with 10 bases lining up with TRBD2. The CDR3 is 14 amino acids. With 6 bases clipped from V and 12 bases from J, the junction kept 14 bases outside the gene matches. The germline V gene has CDR1 MNHEY and CDR2 SVGEGT.

J is TRBJ2-7 and V is TRBV6-5; 11 bases map to TRBD2. Germline CDR1 MNHEY, CDR2 SVGAGI. The CDR3 sequence is 14 residues long. The CDR3: CAVGVSGRGAEQYF. CDR3 in DNA: TGTGCTGTCGGGGTTAGCGGGAGGGGGGCCGAGCAGTACTTC.

This clone showed up just once. This chain joins TRBV3-1 (or the pseudogene TRBV3-2) and TRBJ1-4; D possibly corresponds to TRBD1 (6 bases). Germline assignment: CDR1 LGHDT and CDR2 YNNKEL (reference sequence). CDR3 length: 15 amino acids. V was clipped by 6 bases and J by 7 bases, with 18 bases between them. The CDR3 here is CASRRTGQGGEKLFF. CDR3 DNA sequence: TGTGCCAGCAGAAGAACAGGGCAGGGCGGTGAAAAACTGTTTTTT.

This clone came up once. The rearrangement joins TRBV3-1 (or the pseudogene TRBV3-2) to TRBJ2-7; TRBD2 matches 10 bases. V trimming: 4 bases; J trimming: 6 bases; junction bases outside the gene matches: 9. Germline loops: CDR1 LGHDT, CDR2 YNNKEL (reference sequence). This CDR3 comprises 15 residues. The CDR3 sequence: CASSRLAGVSGEQYF. DNA for the CDR3: TGTGCCAGCAGCCGACTAGCGGGTGTTAGTGGCGAGCAGTACTTC.

The chain is built from TRBV10-2 and TRBJ1-5; unclear D gene. The CDR3 sequence is 15 residues long. V was trimmed by 3 bases and J by 5 bases, leaving 14 bases between them. Germline CDR1 reads WSHSY; CDR2 reads SAAADI. Written as DNA, the CDR3 is TGCGCCAGCAGTGAACTCCTCCCTGAATATCAGCCCCAGCATTTT. This translates into CASSELLPEYQPQHF.

The chain recombines TRBV11-2 with TRBJ1-2, with a possible D match to TRBD1 (6 bases). CDR3 length: 13 amino acids. The germline gives CDR1 SGHAT, CDR2 FQNNGV. With 3 bases removed from V and 8 bases from J, the gap between germline ends came to 13 bases. In DNA form, the CDR3 reads TGTGCCAGCAGCTTTGGGGGGGGCGCGGGCTACACCTTC. Residues: CASSFGGGAGYTF.

The rearrangement joins TRBV19 to TRBJ1-2; D ambiguous. The CDR3 runs 15 residues. Germline V gives CDR1 LNHDA, CDR2 SQIVND (reference sequence). Trimming cost V 3 bases and J 0 bases, with 11 bases left between them. The CDR3 region has the DNA TGTGCCAGTAGTATGTACAGCCCAGCTAACTATGGCTACACCTTC. Amino acid sequence: CASSMYSPANYGYTF. The full variable domain, in which reference TRBV19 and TRBJ1-2 provide the parts outside the CDR3, is DGGITQSPKYLFRKEGQNVTLSCEQNLNHDAMYWYRQDPGQGLRLIYYSQIVNDFQKGDIAEGYSVSREKKESFPLTVTSAQKNPTAFYLCASSMYSPANYGYTFGSGTRLTVV.

CDR3 coding DNA: TGTGCCAGCAGCGGCGGACTAGATCTTACCCACGAGCAGTACTTC. Translated: CASSGGLDLTHEQYF. The chain joins TRBV9 to TRBJ2-7, with TRBD2 identical over 7 bases. The CDR3 loop spans 15 amino acids. The V gene end was trimmed by 3 bases and the J gene end by 5 bases; junction bases not matched to a gene: 11. Germline V lookup: CDR1 SGDLS, CDR2 YYNGEE.

This clone was seen a single time. CDR3 amino acids: CASSLAGSSGPNYNEQFF. The DNA of the CDR3 is TGTGCCAGCAGCTTGGCCGGGTCTAGCGGGCCGAACTACAATGAGCAGTTCTTC. The chain couples TRBV5-4 to TRBJ2-1; 8 bases align to TRBD2. V dropped 0 bases and J dropped 3; count of bases not matched to a gene: 11. Germline CDR1 is SGHNT and CDR2 is YYREEE (reference sequence). This CDR3 is built from 18 residues.

The CDR3 here is CASSVDRRYGYTF. The DNA of the CDR3 is TGTGCCAGCAGCGTAGACAGGCGGTATGGCTACACCTTC. The V gene is TRBV9, the J gene TRBJ1-2, with D tentatively TRBD1 (5 bases). V lost 0 bases to trimming and J lost 5 bases, with 8 bases between them. CDR1 is SGDLS, CDR2 YYNGEE, per germline. This CDR3 has 13 amino acids.